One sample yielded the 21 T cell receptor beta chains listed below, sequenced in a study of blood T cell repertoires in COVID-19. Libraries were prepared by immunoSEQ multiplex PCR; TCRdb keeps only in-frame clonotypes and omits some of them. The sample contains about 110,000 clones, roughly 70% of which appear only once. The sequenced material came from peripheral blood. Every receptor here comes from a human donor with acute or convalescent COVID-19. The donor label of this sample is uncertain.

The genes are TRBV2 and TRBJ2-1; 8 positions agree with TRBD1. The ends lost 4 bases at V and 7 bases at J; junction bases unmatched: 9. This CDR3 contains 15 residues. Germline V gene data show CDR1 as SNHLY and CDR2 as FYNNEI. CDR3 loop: CASSAQGGVSNEQFF. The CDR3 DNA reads TGTGCCAGCAGTGCACAGGGGGGAGTCTCTAATGAGCAGTTCTTC.

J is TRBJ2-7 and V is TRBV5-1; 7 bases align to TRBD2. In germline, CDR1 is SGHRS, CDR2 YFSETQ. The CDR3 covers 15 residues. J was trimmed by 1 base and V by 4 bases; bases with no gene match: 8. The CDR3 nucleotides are TGCGCCAGCAGCCTAAGACACGGGAGGTCCTACGAGCAGTACTTC. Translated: CASSLRHGRSYEQYF.

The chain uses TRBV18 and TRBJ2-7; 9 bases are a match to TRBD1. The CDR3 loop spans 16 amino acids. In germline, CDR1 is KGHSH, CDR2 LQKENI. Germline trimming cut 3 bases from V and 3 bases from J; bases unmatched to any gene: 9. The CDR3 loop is CASSPRTGDFIYEQYF. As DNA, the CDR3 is TGTGCCAGCTCACCCCGGACAGGGGACTTCATCTACGAGCAGTACTTC.

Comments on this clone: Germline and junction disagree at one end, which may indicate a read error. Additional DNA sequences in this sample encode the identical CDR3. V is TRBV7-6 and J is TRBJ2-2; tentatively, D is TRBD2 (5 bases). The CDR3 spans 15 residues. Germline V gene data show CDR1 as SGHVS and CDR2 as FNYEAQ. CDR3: CASSLGGANTGELFF. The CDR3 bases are TGTGCCAGCAGTTTAGGAGGAGCGAACACCGGGGAGCTGTTTTTT.

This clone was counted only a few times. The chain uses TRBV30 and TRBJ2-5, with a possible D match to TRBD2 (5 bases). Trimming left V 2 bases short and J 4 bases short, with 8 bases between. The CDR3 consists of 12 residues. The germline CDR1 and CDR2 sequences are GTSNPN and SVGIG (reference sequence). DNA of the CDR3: TGTGCCTGGAGTCCCGGAGGAGAGACCCAGTACTTC. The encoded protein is CAWSPGGETQYF.

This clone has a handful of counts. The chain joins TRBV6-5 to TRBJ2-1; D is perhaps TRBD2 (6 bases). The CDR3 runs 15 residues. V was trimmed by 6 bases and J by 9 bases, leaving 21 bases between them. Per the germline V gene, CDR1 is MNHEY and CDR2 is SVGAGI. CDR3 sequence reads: CASSRRVREAPEQFF. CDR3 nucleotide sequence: TGTGCCAGCAGCCGCCGGGTTAGGGAGGCGCCTGAGCAGTTCTTC.

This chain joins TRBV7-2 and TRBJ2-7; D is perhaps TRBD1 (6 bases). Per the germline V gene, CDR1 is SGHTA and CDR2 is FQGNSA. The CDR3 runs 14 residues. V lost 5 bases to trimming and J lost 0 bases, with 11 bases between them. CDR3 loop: CASSHTDSSYEQYF. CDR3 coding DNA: TGTGCCAGCAGCCACACGGACAGCTCCTACGAGCAGTACTTC.

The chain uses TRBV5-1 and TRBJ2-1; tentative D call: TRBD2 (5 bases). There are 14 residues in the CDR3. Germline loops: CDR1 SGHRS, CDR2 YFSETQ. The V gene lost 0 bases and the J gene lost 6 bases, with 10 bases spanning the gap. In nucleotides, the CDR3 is TGCGCCAGCAGCTTGGTGCTTAGCGCCAATGAGCAGTTCTTC. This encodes CASSLVLSANEQFF.

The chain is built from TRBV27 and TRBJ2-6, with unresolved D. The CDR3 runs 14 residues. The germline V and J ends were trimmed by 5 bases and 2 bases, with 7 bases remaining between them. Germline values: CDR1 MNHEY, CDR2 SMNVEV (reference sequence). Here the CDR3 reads CASSKYTGANVLTF. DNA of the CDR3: TGTGCCAGCAGTAAATACACTGGGGCCAACGTCCTGACTTTC.

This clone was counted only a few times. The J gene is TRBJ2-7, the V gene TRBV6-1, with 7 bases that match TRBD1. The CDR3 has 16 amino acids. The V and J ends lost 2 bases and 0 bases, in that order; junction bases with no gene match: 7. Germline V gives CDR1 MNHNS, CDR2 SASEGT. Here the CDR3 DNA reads TGTGCCAGCAGTGAATCGGGACAGCAGAGCTCCTACGAGCAGTACGTC. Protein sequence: CASSESGQQSSYEQYV.

In DNA form, the CDR3 reads TGCAGTGCTAGAGTGACAGCTGAAGCTTTCTTT. This codes for CSARVTAEAFF. The V gene is TRBV20-1, the J gene TRBJ1-1, with D perhaps matching TRBD1 (5 bases). Germline V CDR1 and CDR2: DFQATT, SNEGSKA (reference sequence). V lost 1 base to trimming and J lost 6 bases, with 6 bases between them. The CDR3 runs to 11 residues.

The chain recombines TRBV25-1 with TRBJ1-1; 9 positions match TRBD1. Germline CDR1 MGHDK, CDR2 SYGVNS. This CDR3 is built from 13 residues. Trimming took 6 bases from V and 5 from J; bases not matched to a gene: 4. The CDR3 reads CASRGTGRTEAFF. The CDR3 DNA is TGTGCCAGCAGGGGGACAGGGAGGACTGAAGCTTTCTTT.

CDR3 DNA sequence: TGCGCCAGCAGCCCGTATTCGACAGGGCCGCAGGAGACCCAGTACTTC. Translating it yields CASSPYSTGPQETQYF. V and J are TRBV4-1 and TRBJ2-5; 7 nucleotides align to TRBD1. Germline V gene lookup returns CDR1 MGHRA and CDR2 YSYEKL. J lost 5 bases, V lost 4 bases, and 13 bases had no gene match. The CDR3 is made up of 16 amino acids.

The CDR3 protein is CASSSSRTGANTEAFF. For the CDR3, the DNA is TGTGCCAGCAGCTCTTCTAGGACAGGGGCGAACACTGAAGCTTTCTTT. This chain uses TRBV11-2 with TRBJ1-1, with TRBD1 identical over 9 bases. Germline-derived CDR1 and CDR2 are SGHAT and FQNNGV. The CDR3 spans 16 residues. J lost 1 base, V lost 4 bases, and 7 bases had no gene match.

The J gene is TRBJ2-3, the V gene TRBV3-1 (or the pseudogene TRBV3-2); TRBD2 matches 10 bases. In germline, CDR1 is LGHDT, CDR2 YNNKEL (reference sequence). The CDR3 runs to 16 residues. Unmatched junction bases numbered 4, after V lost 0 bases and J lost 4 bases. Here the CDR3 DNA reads TGTGCCAGCAGCCAAGAAACCGGGACTAGCGCAGATACGCAGTATTTT. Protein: CASSQETGTSADTQYF.

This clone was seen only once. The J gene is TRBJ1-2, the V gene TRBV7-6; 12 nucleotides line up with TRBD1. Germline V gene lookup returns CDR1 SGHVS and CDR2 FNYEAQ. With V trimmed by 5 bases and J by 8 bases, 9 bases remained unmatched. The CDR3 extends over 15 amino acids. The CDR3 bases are TGTGCCAGCAGCCCAACGGGACAGGGGGCACGAGGCTACACCTTC. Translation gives CASSPTGQGARGYTF.

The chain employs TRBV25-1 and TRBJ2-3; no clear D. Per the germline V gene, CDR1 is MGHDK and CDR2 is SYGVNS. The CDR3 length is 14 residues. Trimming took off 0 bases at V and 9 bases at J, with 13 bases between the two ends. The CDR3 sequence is CASSEYWSSRTQYF. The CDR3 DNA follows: TGTGCCAGCAGTGAATACTGGAGTTCAAGAACGCAGTATTTT.

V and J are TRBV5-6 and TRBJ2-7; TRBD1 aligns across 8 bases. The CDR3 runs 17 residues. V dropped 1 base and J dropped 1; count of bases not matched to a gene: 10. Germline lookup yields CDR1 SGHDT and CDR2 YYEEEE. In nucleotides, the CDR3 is TGTGCCAGCAGCTTGTACGTGGGGCAGGGGGCTTCCTACGAGCAGTACTTC. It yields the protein CASSLYVGQGASYEQYF.

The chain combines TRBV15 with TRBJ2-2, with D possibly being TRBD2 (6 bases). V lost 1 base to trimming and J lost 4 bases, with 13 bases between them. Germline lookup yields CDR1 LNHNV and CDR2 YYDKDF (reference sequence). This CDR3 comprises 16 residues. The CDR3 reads CATSRARGRGTGELFF. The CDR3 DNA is TGTGCCACCAGCAGAGCGCGGGGCCGGGGCACCGGGGAGCTGTTTTTT. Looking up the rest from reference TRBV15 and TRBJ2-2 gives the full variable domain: DAMVIQNPRYQVTQFGKPVTLSCSQTLNHNVMYWYQQKSSQAPKLLFHYYDKDFNNEADTPDNFQSRRPNTSFCFLDIRSPGLGDTAMYLCATSRARGRGTGELFFGEGSRLTVL.

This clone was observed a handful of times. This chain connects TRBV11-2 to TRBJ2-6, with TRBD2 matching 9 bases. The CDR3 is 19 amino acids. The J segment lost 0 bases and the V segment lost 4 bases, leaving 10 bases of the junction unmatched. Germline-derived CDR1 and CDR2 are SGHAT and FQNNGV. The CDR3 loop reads CASSSRRGLAHSGANVLTF. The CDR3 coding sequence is TGTGCCAGCAGCTCTAGACGGGGACTAGCCCACTCTGGGGCCAACGTCCTGACTTTC.

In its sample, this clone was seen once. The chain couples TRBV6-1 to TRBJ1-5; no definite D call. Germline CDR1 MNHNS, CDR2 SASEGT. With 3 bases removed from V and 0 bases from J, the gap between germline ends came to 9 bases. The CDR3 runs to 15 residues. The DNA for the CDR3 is TGTGCCAGCAGTGACCCAGGCAATAGCAATCAGCCCCAGCATTTT. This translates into CASSDPGNSNQPQHF.